The 21 T cell receptor beta chains presented below share a single source sample, sequenced in a study of cytomegalovirus exposure and HLA in healthy donors. A multiplex PCR was run with 60 Vbeta primers and 13 Jbeta primers. Assay: immunoSEQ multiplex PCR; the TCRdb copy retains only in-frame clones and omits some. The sample lists about 160,000 clones, 80% to 90% occurring once. The sequencing input was PBMCs. These receptors originate from a man aged 18-30 years in good health and CMV-seropositive.

The CDR3 region has the DNA TGCAGCGTTCGACGGACTAGCACAGATACGCAGTATTTT. As protein: CSVRRTSTDTQYF. V gene TRBV29-1 combines with J gene TRBJ2-3; tentatively, D is TRBD2 (5 bases). The CDR3 length is 13 residues. Germline lookup yields CDR1 SQVTM and CDR2 ANQGSEA. Trimming stripped 5 bases from V and 0 bases from J, with 9 bases between.

The chain carries TRBV7-2 and TRBJ1-2; D perhaps matches TRBD1 (5 bases). Germline-derived CDR1 and CDR2 are SGHTA and FQGNSA. This CDR3 comprises 13 residues. The V gene lost 4 bases and the J gene lost 10 bases, with 16 bases spanning the gap. CDR3 region: CASSSGSIRSYTF. CDR3 DNA sequence: TGTGCCAGCAGCTCAGGGTCTATACGATCCTACACCTTC.

V is TRBV5-4 and J is TRBJ2-2; 11 bases match TRBD1. V was clipped by 4 bases and J by 6 bases; unmatched bases: 8. Germline V gene sequence: CDR1 SGHNT, CDR2 YYREEE (reference sequence). The CDR3 extends over 16 amino acids. The CDR3 sequence is CASSQGQGAFAGELFF. In DNA form, the CDR3 reads TGTGCCAGCAGCCAAGGACAGGGGGCGTTTGCCGGGGAGCTGTTTTTT.

The chain couples TRBV25-1 to TRBJ2-4; 8 bases match TRBD1. The CDR3 contains 13 residues. CDR1 MGHDK and CDR2 SYGVNS come from the germline V gene. V gave up 4 bases and J gave up 7 bases; unmatched junction bases: 3. As DNA, the CDR3 is TGTGCCAGCAGTGTTACAGGGGGGAACATTCAGTACTTC. This translates into CASSVTGGNIQYF.

V is TRBV15 and J is TRBJ1-5, with 8 positions matching TRBD1. CDR3 size: 15 residues. The V gene's germline CDR1 is LNHNV and CDR2 YYDKDF (reference sequence). V shed 3 bases and J 3 bases; nucleotides not matched to a gene: 4. DNA of the CDR3: TGTGCCACCAGCAGGGGACAGGCGAACAATCAGCCCCAGCATTTT. Encoded protein: CATSRGQANNQPQHF.

J is TRBJ1-1 and V is TRBV21-1; the table's D call, TRBD1, has no DNA check behind it. TRBV21-1 is a pseudogene locus. The CDR3 is 12 amino acids. The CDR3 spells CASSNQGPAAFF. CDR3 coding DNA: TGTGCCAGCAGCAACCAGGGGCCGGCAGCTTTCTTT.

The chain carries TRBV6-6 and TRBJ1-2; D might be TRBD1 (6 bases). This CDR3 spans 16 amino acids. The germline V gene encodes CDR1 MNHNY and CDR2 SVGAGI (reference sequence). The V end was cut by 5 bases, the J end by 2 bases, with 18 bases between. In DNA, the CDR3 is TGTGCCAGCAGTCCCAACCCGCAGGGGCAAAACTATGGCTACACCTTC. Amino acids: CASSPNPQGQNYGYTF.

In its sample, this clone was seen a few times. The CDR3 sequence is CASSWGTGGNYNEQFF. CDR3 nucleotide sequence: TGCGCCAGCAGCTGGGGGACAGGGGGGAACTACAATGAGCAGTTCTTC. V usage is TRBV4-1 and J usage is TRBJ2-1; TRBD1 matches at 11 bases. This CDR3 is 16 amino acids long. The V gene's germline CDR1 is MGHRA and CDR2 YSYEKL. V was pared by 5 bases and J by 3 bases, with 6 bases of the junction left unmatched.

The chain is built from TRBV6-1 and TRBJ2-5; D is unresolved. Trimming took off 4 bases at V and 3 bases at J, with 3 bases between the two ends. This CDR3 contains 11 residues. Germline V gives CDR1 MNHNS, CDR2 SASEGT. CDR3 nucleotide sequence: TGTGCCAGCAGTGTAAAAGAGACCCAGTACTTC. The encoded protein is CASSVKETQYF.

The V gene is TRBV12-5, the J gene TRBJ2-7, with D possibly matching TRBD1 (6 bases). The CDR3 extends over 15 amino acids. In germline, CDR1 is LGHNT, CDR2 FRNRAP. V shed 2 bases and J shed 4 bases, with 15 bases lying between them. CDR3 sequence reads: CASGLPQGLDYEQYF. CDR3 coding DNA: TGTGCTAGTGGTTTGCCACAGGGTCTGGATTACGAGCAGTACTTC.

V gene TRBV27 combines with J gene TRBJ2-1; 14 nucleotides match TRBD2. The CDR3 has 16 residues. V dropped 4 bases and J dropped 3; count of bases not matched to a gene: 2. Germline CDR1 and CDR2: MNHEY and SMNVEV (reference sequence). The CDR3 nucleotides read TGTGCCAGCAGTTCCGGACTAGCGGGGGGCTACAATGAGCAGTTCTTC. It specifies CASSSGLAGGYNEQFF.

V is TRBV6-5 and J is TRBJ2-7; 9 nucleotides match TRBD1. Germline loops: CDR1 MNHEY, CDR2 SVGAGI. The CDR3 covers 16 residues. V gave up 3 bases and J gave up 1 base; unmatched junction bases: 7. The CDR3 DNA sequence: TGTGCCAGCAGTTATAGGGGACAGGGACTATCCTACGAGCAGTACTTC. It specifies CASSYRGQGLSYEQYF.

CDR3 residues: CASRGQGGTEAFF. Here the CDR3 DNA reads TGTGCCAGCCGGGGACAGGGAGGGACTGAAGCTTTCTTT. V usage is TRBV25-1 and J usage is TRBJ1-1; 9 bases align to TRBD1. Trimming cost V 8 bases and J 5 bases; bases outside gene matches: 6. The CDR3 loop spans 13 amino acids. Germline values: CDR1 MGHDK, CDR2 SYGVNS.

This rearrangement joins TRBV5-5 to TRBJ1-1, with D possibly matching TRBD1 (6 bases). Deletions cut 0 bases from V and 0 bases from J, with 18 bases between. Germline lookup yields CDR1 SGHKS and CDR2 YYEKEE (reference sequence). The CDR3 covers 18 residues. This chain's CDR3 is CASSLAQGLIFMNTEAFF. The CDR3 nucleotides read TGTGCCAGCAGCTTGGCACAGGGATTGATTTTTATGAACACTGAAGCTTTCTTT.

CDR3 loop: CASSLSGGWRTGELFF. CDR3 DNA sequence: TGTGCCAGCAGTTTATCAGGGGGTTGGAGGACCGGGGAGCTGTTTTTT. This chain joins TRBV27 and TRBJ2-2; perhaps TRBD1 as D (6 bases). Trimming shortened V by 0 bases and J by 5 bases, and 13 bases separated the two germline ends. CDR1 is MNHEY and CDR2 is SMNVEV in the germline V gene (reference sequence). The CDR3 covers 16 residues.

This clone occurred a few times. The chain links TRBV7-9 to TRBJ1-2, with D possibly being TRBD1 (5 bases). V lost 5 bases to trimming and J lost 8 bases, with 15 bases between them. The CDR3 extends over 13 amino acids. Germline V lookup: CDR1 SEHNR, CDR2 FQNEAQ (reference sequence). This chain's CDR3 is CASSPLPRGGYTF. The CDR3, as DNA: TGTGCCAGCAGCCCTCTTCCTAGGGGCGGCTACACCTTC.

The chain joins TRBV7-5 to TRBJ2-1; the table calls TRBD2, which could not be checked here. TRBV7-5 has pseudogene status. The CDR3 totals 17 residues. The CDR3 DNA follows: TGTGCCAGAAGCTCGAAGGACGGCGGGGGGAATTACAATGAGCAGTTCTTC. As protein: CARSSKDGGGNYNEQFF.

CDR3 bases: TGTGCCACCAGCAGACAGGGATCTTCCTCATATGGCTACACCTTC. Protein product: CATSRQGSSSYGYTF. The chain carries TRBV15 and TRBJ1-2, with TRBD1 as a possible D gene (5 bases). Deletions cut 2 bases from V and 5 bases from J, with 15 bases between. The CDR3 extends over 15 amino acids. The germline V gene encodes CDR1 LNHNV and CDR2 YYDKDF (reference sequence).

The chain carries TRBV7-6 and TRBJ2-6; D is possibly TRBD2 (6 bases). The germline CDR1 and CDR2 sequences are SGHVS and FNYEAQ. Trimming stripped 5 bases from V and 4 bases from J, with 18 bases between. The CDR3 length is 17 residues. CDR3 coding DNA: TGTGCCAGCAGCCCCTCCCTCGGGGGTTCAGGGGCCAACGTCCTGACTTTC. Protein: CASSPSLGGSGANVLTF.

The rearrangement joins TRBV7-2 to TRBJ1-4; a possible D gene is TRBD1 (6 bases). CDR1 is SGHTA, CDR2 FQGNSA, per germline. The CDR3 is made up of 14 amino acids. V was shortened by 6 bases and J by 8 bases, with 16 bases between the two germline ends. This chain's CDR3 is CASRHGGAGEKLFF. For the CDR3, the DNA is TGTGCCAGCAGACACGGGGGGGCGGGGGAAAAACTGTTTTTT.

V usage is TRBV9 and J usage is TRBJ1-1; weak D call: TRBD1 (6 bases). Germline V gives CDR1 SGDLS, CDR2 YYNGEE. The CDR3 covers 13 residues. V lost 4 bases and J 2 bases, leaving 9 bases between the germline ends. CDR3 nucleotide sequence: TGTGCCAGCAGCCAGGACAGTAACACTGAAGCTTTCTTT. The encoded protein is CASSQDSNTEAFF.